This TCR beta chain came from a study of T cells in Graves' hyperthyroidism and ophthalmopathy. Subjects with ophthalmopathy showed a Clinical Activity Score no lower than 3, a NOSPECS grade no lower than 4, and a duration shorter than 3 months. It was RNA transcripts that yielded the amplified TCR beta CDR3 regions. A first-round RT-PCR of the TCR CDR3 used the HTBI primer set. TCRdb ran MiXCR on the multiplex PCR reads and lists one entry per CDR3 protein. This table holds around 490,000 distinct CDR3 sequences, just under 20% found once. The material sequenced was blood. The TCR was taken from a man aged 40-55 years with Graves' ophthalmopathy.

CDR3 coding DNA: TGTGCCAGCAGCCAAGCCGGGACAGAATATGGCTACACCTTC. Translated, it gives CASSQAGTEYGYTF. The chain links TRBV3-1 to TRBJ1-2; TRBD1 matches 7 bases. The V segment lost 1 base and the J segment 5 bases; nucleotides outside the gene matches: 4. Germline CDR1 reads LGHDT; CDR2 reads YNNKEL (reference sequence). The CDR3 covers 14 residues.